The rows below give T cell receptor beta chains drawn from one sample of a study of siplizumab effects on memory and regulatory T cells. Clones were sequenced by immunoSEQ multiplex PCR, and TCRdb holds only the in-frame ones, with some missing. The sample holds 56,000 or so clones; about 98% are singletons and the top ten take 1.1%. Sequences were obtained from naive CD8+ T cells sorted from blood. All receptors derive from a human donor in good health. Both conserved end residues are part of each CDR3. A D gene is named only where the DNA matches it firmly. Clone size is given for some rows only: seen once, a few or many times, or a class if the clone is expanded.

size: .; V: TRBV21-1; J: TRBJ1-1; D: .; DNA: TGTGCCAGCAGCAAATCGGAGGGGCAGCGGGACACTGAAGCTTTCTTT; CDR3: CASSKSEGQRDTEAFF
size: .; V: TRBV4-1; J: TRBJ2-1; D: .; DNA: TGCGCCAGCAGCCAAAGGCCGCACACTGAGCAGTTCTTC; CDR3: CASSQRPHTEQFF
size: .; V: TRBV6-6; J: TRBJ2-7; D: .; DNA: TGTGCCAGCAGCTCTAAACAGATCCCCTACGAGCAGTACTTC; CDR3: CASSSKQIPYEQYF
size: .; V: TRBV27; J: TRBJ1-4; D: .; DNA: TGTGCCAGCAGTTTTCGGGTAGCGGCTAATGAAAAACTGTTTTTT; CDR3: CASSFRVAANEKLFF
size: .; V: TRBV6-1; J: TRBJ1-5; D: .; DNA: TGTGCCAGCAGCTACGGGTCCCAGCATTTT; CDR3: CASSYGSQHF
size: once; V: TRBV28; J: TRBJ1-3; D: TRBD1; DNA: TGTGCCAGCAGACGCCAGGGGGCTGGAAACACCATATATTTT; CDR3: CASRRQGAGNTIYF
size: few; V: TRBV5-6; J: TRBJ2-4; D: .; DNA: TGTGCCAGCAGCTTGGCCGGATACCTAGCCAAAAACATTCAGTACTTC; CDR3: CASSLAGYLAKNIQYF
size: .; V: TRBV14; J: TRBJ2-7; D: .; DNA: TGTGCCAGCAGCCATTCGACAGGCTACGAGCAGTACTTC; CDR3: CASSHSTGYEQYF
size: .; V: TRBV7-8; J: TRBJ2-5; D: TRBD2; DNA: TGTGCCAGCAGCCTGGACAGGGAAGGGACTAGCGGGATTCAAGAGACCCAGTACTTC; CDR3: CASSLDREGTSGIQETQYF
size: .; V: TRBV7-8; J: TRBJ2-5; D: .; DNA: TGTGCCAGCAGCTTAGGAGGGAGACTTACCGAAGAGACCCAGTACTTC; CDR3: CASSLGGRLTEETQYF
size: few; V: TRBV5-1; J: TRBJ2-5; D: .; DNA: TGCGCCAGCAGCTTGACCCCAGGTTCCCAAGAGACCCAGTACTTC; CDR3: CASSLTPGSQETQYF
size: .; V: TRBV29-1; J: TRBJ2-7; D: TRBD1; DNA: TGCAGCGTTGAAGATCGGGACAGGGGTTCCTACGAGCAGTACTTC; CDR3: CSVEDRDRGSYEQYF
size: .; V: TRBV6-5; J: TRBJ2-1; D: TRBD2; DNA: TGTGCCAGCAGTTACTTAGCGGGAGGCCTCAATGAGCAGTTCTTC; CDR3: CASSYLAGGLNEQFF
size: .; V: TRBV19; J: TRBJ1-5; D: .; DNA: TGTGCCAGTAGTGGGGGCAATAGCAATCAGCCCCAGCATTTT; CDR3: CASSGGNSNQPQHF
size: .; V: TRBV27; J: TRBJ1-1; D: .; DNA: TGTGCCAGCAGTTTAAGGGGGTTTATGAACACTGAAGCTTTCTTT; CDR3: CASSLRGFMNTEAFF
size: .; V: TRBV9; J: TRBJ2-7; D: TRBD2; DNA: TGTGCCAGCGGCCCGGGACTAGCGGGCTACGAGCAGTACTTC; CDR3: CASGPGLAGYEQYF
size: .; V: TRBV25-1; J: TRBJ2-2; D: .; DNA: TGTGCCAGCAGTGTGGCCAACGGGGCCGGGGAGCTGTTTTTT; CDR3: CASSVANGAGELFF
size: .; V: TRBV7-3; J: TRBJ1-2; D: TRBD1; DNA: TGTGCCAGCAGCTTAGAAGACAGGGGCTATGGCTACACCTTC; CDR3: CASSLEDRGYGYTF
size: .; V: TRBV7-2; J: TRBJ2-3; D: .; DNA: TGTGCCAGCAGCTTAGATCCAGGGGGGGCAGATACGCAGTATTTT; CDR3: CASSLDPGGADTQYF
size: .; V: TRBV4-1; J: TRBJ1-2; D: TRBD1; DNA: TGCGCCAGCAGCCAAGCCCACGGGAGAGACAGGGGGTCGATTGGCTACACCTTC; CDR3: CASSQAHGRDRGSIGYTF
size: .; V: TRBV27; J: TRBJ2-1; D: .; DNA: TGTGCCAGCAGTTCTGGTAGCTCCTACAATGAGCAGTTCTTC; CDR3: CASSSGSSYNEQFF
size: .; V: TRBV19; J: TRBJ2-7; D: TRBD2; DNA: TGTGCCAGTAGTTTAACTAGCGCCGGCTACGAGCAGTACTTC; CDR3: CASSLTSAGYEQYF
size: .; V: TRBV2; J: TRBJ2-1; D: TRBD2; DNA: TGTGCCAGCAGTGACCCCCTAGCGGGAGGGGGATCGGGGCAGTTCTTC; CDR3: CASSDPLAGGGSGQFF
size: .; V: TRBV27; J: TRBJ2-2; D: TRBD1; DNA: TGTGCCAGCAGTAAATCCAGGGGGTGGGAGCTGTTTTTT; CDR3: CASSKSRGWELFF
size: once; V: TRBV7-2; J: TRBJ1-4; D: .; DNA: TGTGCCAGCAGCTTAGGTGGGGGCAGAGAAAAACTGTTTTTT; CDR3: CASSLGGGREKLFF
size: .; V: TRBV27; J: TRBJ2-7; D: TRBD1; DNA: TGTGCCAGCAGTTCCCGGGACAGGCATTACGAGCAGTACTTC; CDR3: CASSSRDRHYEQYF
size: .; V: TRBV29-1; J: TRBJ2-7; D: .; DNA: TGCAGCGTCGGGACCGAACACTCCTACGAGCAGTACTTC; CDR3: CSVGTEHSYEQYF
size: .; V: TRBV9; J: TRBJ1-1; D: .; DNA: TGTGCCAGCAGCGCGGATAGGACTAACACTGAAGCTTTCTTT; CDR3: CASSADRTNTEAFF
size: .; V: TRBV27; J: TRBJ2-7; D: .; DNA: TGTGCCAGCAGTTTTGGCCCCGACTACGAGCAGTACTTC; CDR3: CASSFGPDYEQYF